Listed below are T cell receptor beta chains from one sample, sequenced in a study of blood T cell repertoires in COVID-19. Some clones are missing from TCRdb's copy, which holds only in-frame ones; the method was immunoSEQ multiplex PCR. Of under 150,000 clones in the sample, 70% to 90% were seen once. The material sequenced was peripheral blood. The receptors stem from a human donor in a cohort sampled during active COVID-19. CDR3s include the opening cysteine and the closing phenylalanine or tryptophan. Each record gives: V gene, J gene, CDR3 protein.

v_call: TRBV5-4
j_call: TRBJ1-2
cdr3_aa: CASSSDRAHYGYTF

v_call: TRBV24-1
j_call: TRBJ2-1
cdr3_aa: CATSSTSGGANEQFF

v_call: TRBV5-6
j_call: TRBJ1-1
cdr3_aa: CASSLDRTGLNTEAFF

v_call: TRBV9
j_call: TRBJ1-2
cdr3_aa: CASSGDWTGYGYTF

v_call: TRBV10-3
j_call: TRBJ2-7
cdr3_aa: CAISDYRAGSYEQYF

v_call: TRBV19
j_call: TRBJ1-5
cdr3_aa: CASSTMGQPQHF

v_call: TRBV5-5
j_call: TRBJ1-2
cdr3_aa: CASSPAGRNYGYTF

v_call: TRBV5-4
j_call: TRBJ2-3
cdr3_aa: CASTSLGETSTDTQYF

v_call: TRBV5-4
j_call: TRBJ2-1
cdr3_aa: CASSFGGPSYNEQFF

v_call: TRBV5-1
j_call: TRBJ2-1
cdr3_aa: CASSLGGGAYEQFF

v_call: TRBV29-1
j_call: TRBJ1-2
cdr3_aa: CSVENRADYGYTF

v_call: TRBV27
j_call: TRBJ2-7
cdr3_aa: CASSLSISGNTYEQYF

v_call: TRBV7-6
j_call: TRBJ2-3
cdr3_aa: CASSSTFSASDTDTQYF

v_call: TRBV6-5
j_call: TRBJ2-7
cdr3_aa: CASSKSNLDTYEQYF

v_call: TRBV11-1
j_call: TRBJ1-3
cdr3_aa: CASSMTSSGNTIYF

v_call: TRBV5-1
j_call: TRBJ2-7
cdr3_aa: CASSLAFSSYEQYF

v_call: TRBV3-1/TRBV3-2
j_call: TRBJ1-2
cdr3_aa: CASSPVGVANYGYTF

v_call: TRBV5-1
j_call: TRBJ1-2
cdr3_aa: CASSLAGTDYGYTF

v_call: TRBV3-1/TRBV3-2
j_call: TRBJ2-7
cdr3_aa: CASSQQGLDEQYF

v_call: TRBV5-4
j_call: TRBJ1-5
cdr3_aa: CASSQDRDPNQPQHF

v_call: TRBV30
j_call: TRBJ2-7
cdr3_aa: CAWSQGTYYEQYF

v_call: TRBV7-9
j_call: TRBJ1-1
cdr3_aa: CASSLAQGVDTEAFF

v_call: TRBV20-1
j_call: TRBJ1-5
cdr3_aa: CSASEEGAQPQHF

v_call: TRBV7-2
j_call: TRBJ1-1
cdr3_aa: CASSLAGANTEAFF

v_call: TRBV6-6
j_call: TRBJ1-5
cdr3_aa: CASTSRVWGNQPQHF

v_call: TRBV5-1
j_call: TRBJ2-3
cdr3_aa: CASSLEWTTDTQYF

v_call: TRBV4-1
j_call: TRBJ2-3
cdr3_aa: CASSHIPMGQGSDTQYF

v_call: TRBV6-5
j_call: TRBJ1-1
cdr3_aa: CASRTPNIEAFF

v_call: TRBV5-4
j_call: TRBJ1-3
cdr3_aa: CASSEQGTTIYF

v_call: TRBV7-9
j_call: TRBJ2-7
cdr3_aa: CASSKTGGLYEQYF

v_call: TRBV7-2
j_call: TRBJ2-4
cdr3_aa: CASSPNDRRLAKNIQYF

v_call: TRBV6-5
j_call: TRBJ2-1
cdr3_aa: CASSYSTGNEQFF

v_call: TRBV6-5
j_call: TRBJ1-6
cdr3_aa: CASKGGTGGNSPLHF

v_call: TRBV6-1
j_call: TRBJ2-5
cdr3_aa: CASSEAPIQGSETQYF

v_call: TRBV5-1
j_call: TRBJ1-1
cdr3_aa: CASSGQQGGNTEAFF

v_call: TRBV7-9
j_call: TRBJ1-6
cdr3_aa: CASSSWTGGTYNSPLHF

v_call: TRBV10-3
j_call: TRBJ2-7
cdr3_aa: CAMGSGVEQYF

v_call: TRBV7-9
j_call: TRBJ2-2
cdr3_aa: CASSLLTGRIGELFF

v_call: TRBV27
j_call: TRBJ1-5
cdr3_aa: CASSLSGLQPQHF

v_call: TRBV4-2
j_call: TRBJ1-4
cdr3_aa: CASSRRQGRVNIIEKLFF

v_call: TRBV27
j_call: TRBJ1-3
cdr3_aa: CASKGVGNTIYF

v_call: TRBV6-5
j_call: TRBJ1-1
cdr3_aa: CASSSVKTGNTEAFF